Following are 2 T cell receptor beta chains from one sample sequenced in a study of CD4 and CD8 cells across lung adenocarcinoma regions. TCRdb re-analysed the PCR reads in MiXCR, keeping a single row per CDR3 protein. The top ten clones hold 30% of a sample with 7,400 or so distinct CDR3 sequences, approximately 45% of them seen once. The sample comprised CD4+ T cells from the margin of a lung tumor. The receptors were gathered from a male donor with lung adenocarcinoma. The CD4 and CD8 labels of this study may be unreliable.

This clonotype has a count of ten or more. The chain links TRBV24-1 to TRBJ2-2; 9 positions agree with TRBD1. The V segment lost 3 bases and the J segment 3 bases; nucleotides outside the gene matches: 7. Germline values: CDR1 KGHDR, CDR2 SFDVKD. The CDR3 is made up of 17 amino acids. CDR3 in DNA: TGTGCCACCAGTGATCCGGCTACAGGGGGCTACACCGGGGAGCTGTTTTTT. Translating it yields CATSDPATGGYTGELFF.

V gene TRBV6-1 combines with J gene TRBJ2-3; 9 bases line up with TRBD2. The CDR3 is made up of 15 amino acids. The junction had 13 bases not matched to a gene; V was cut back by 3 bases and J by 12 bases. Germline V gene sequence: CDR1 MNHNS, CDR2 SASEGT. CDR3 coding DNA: TGTGCCAGCAGTGAGGCTAGCGGGGCGAAAAACATTCAGTATTTT. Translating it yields CASSEASGAKNIQYF.